This T cell receptor (beta chain) was profiled in a study of neurological immune-mediated disorders. Study findings and constraints: In HTLV-1-associated myelopathy, TCR clonal expansion was greatest, whereas multiple sclerosis had the least, falling below healthy controls. Private repertoires in all groups were suggested by the finding that expanded clones across subjects shared no CDR3 amino acid sequences.

The authors made cDNA by 5'RACE with 10-nucleotide random UMIs. MiXCR was run by TCRdb on the 5' RACE reads, yielding one entry per CDR3 protein. This sample has roughly 62,000 distinct CDR3 sequences, with more than 4% found just once. This clonotype was detected many times. The antigen is undetermined. The unsorted libraries originated from 2 million PBMCs that had been stored at -80 C. Trimming removed 5 bases at V and 4 bases at J, with 6 bases between. The CDR3 sequence is 12 residues long. CDR1 and CDR2 from the germline V gene are MDHEN and SYDVKM. The origin of this receptor is a woman aged 45-65 years with multiple sclerosis. This chain links TRBV28 with TRBJ1-5; D not certain. Sample: PBMCs. CDR3 bases: TGTGCCAGCAGTCTCACGAATCAGCCCCAGCATTTT. This codes for CASSLTNQPQHF.